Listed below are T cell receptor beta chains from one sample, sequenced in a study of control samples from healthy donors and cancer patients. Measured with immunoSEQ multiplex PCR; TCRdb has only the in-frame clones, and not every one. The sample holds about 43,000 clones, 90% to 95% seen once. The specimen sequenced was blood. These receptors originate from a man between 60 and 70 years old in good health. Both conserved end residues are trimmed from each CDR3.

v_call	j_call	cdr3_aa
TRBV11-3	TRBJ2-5	ASSFSSVNGETQY
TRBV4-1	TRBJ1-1	ASSQGFGGVNTEAF
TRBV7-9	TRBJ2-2	ASSIGQGPAGELF
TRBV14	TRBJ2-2	ASSQDIGNLNTGELF
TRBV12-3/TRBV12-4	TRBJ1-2	ASSRGPNYGYT
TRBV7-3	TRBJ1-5	ASSPNNTNQPQH
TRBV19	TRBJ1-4	ASRGTGAEKLF
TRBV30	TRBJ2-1	AWSGTIEQF
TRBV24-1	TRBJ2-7	ATSDREGGGEQY
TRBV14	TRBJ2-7	ASSQDVGQGYEQY